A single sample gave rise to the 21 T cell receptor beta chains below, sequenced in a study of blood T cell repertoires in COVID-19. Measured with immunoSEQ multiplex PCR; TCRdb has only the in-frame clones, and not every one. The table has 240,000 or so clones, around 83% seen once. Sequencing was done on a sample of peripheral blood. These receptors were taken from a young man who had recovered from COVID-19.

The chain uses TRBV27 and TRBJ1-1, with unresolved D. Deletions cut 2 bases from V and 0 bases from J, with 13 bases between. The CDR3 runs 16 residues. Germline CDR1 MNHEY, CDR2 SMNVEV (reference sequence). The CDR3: CASSLERQLMNTEAFF. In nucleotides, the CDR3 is TGTGCCAGCAGTTTAGAGCGGCAGCTTATGAACACTGAAGCTTTCTTT.

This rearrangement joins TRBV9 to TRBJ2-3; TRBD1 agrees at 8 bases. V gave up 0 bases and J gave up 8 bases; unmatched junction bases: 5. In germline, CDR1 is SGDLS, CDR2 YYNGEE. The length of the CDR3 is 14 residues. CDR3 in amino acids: CASSVDQGARTQYF. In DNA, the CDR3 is TGTGCCAGCAGCGTAGACCAGGGGGCTCGTACGCAGTATTTT.

CDR3 in DNA: TGTGCCAGCAGTTACGTGGACAGCGATGAGCAGTTCTTC. This encodes CASSYVDSDEQFF. The rearrangement joins TRBV6-5 to TRBJ2-1, with TRBD1 as a possible D gene (6 bases). The germline gives CDR1 MNHEY, CDR2 SVGAGI. The CDR3 totals 13 residues. V was shortened by 2 bases and J by 8 bases, with 10 bases between the two germline ends.

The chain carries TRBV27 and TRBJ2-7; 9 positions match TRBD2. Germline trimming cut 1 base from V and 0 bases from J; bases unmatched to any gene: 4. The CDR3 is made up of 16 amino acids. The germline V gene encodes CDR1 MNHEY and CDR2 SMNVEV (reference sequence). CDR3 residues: CASSLLASGVSYEQYF. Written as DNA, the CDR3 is TGTGCCAGCAGTTTATTAGCTAGCGGGGTCTCCTACGAGCAGTACTTC.

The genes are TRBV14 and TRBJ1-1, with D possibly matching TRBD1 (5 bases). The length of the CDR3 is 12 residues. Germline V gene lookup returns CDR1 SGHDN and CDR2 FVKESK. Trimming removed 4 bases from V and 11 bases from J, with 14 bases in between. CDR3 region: CASSPQGAVAFF. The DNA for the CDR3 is TGTGCCAGCAGCCCACAAGGGGCGGTGGCTTTCTTT.

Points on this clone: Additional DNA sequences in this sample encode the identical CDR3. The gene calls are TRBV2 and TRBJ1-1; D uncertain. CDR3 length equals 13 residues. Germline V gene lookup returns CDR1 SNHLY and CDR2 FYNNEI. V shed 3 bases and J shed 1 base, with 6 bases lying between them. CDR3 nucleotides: TGTGCCAGCAGTGACCGGGGGAACACTGAAGCTTTCTTT. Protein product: CASSDRGNTEAFF.

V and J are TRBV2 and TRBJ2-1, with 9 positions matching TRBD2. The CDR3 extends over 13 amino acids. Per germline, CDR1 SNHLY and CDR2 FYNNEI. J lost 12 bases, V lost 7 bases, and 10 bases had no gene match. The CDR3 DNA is TGTGCCAGCATTAGCGGGGGCTGGAGGGGGCAGTTCTTC. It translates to CASISGGWRGQFF.

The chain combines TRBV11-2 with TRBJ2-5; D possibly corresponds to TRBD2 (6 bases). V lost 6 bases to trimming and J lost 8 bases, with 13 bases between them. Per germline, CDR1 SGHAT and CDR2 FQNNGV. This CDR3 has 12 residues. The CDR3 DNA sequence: TGTGCCAGCAGGCCAGGCGGGAAAACCCAGTACTTC. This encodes CASRPGGKTQYF.

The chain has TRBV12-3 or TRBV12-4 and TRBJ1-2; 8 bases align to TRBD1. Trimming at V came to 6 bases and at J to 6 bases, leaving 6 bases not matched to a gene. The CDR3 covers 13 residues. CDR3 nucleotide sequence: TGTGCCAGCAGCCAACAGACAGGGGATGGCTACACCTTC. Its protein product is CASSQQTGDGYTF.

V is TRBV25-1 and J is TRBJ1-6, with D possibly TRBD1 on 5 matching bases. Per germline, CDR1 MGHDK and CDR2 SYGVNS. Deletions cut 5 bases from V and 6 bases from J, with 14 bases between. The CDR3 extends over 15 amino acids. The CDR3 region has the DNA TGTGCCAGCAGTAGAGACAGTGATGGTAATTCACCCCTCCACTTT. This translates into CASSRDSDGNSPLHF.

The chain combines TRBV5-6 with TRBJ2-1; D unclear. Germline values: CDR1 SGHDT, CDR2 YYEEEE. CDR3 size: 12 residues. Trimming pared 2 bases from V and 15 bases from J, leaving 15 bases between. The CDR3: CASSFRGQSVFF. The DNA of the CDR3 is TGTGCCAGCAGCTTCCGCGGTCAATCGGTGTTCTTC.

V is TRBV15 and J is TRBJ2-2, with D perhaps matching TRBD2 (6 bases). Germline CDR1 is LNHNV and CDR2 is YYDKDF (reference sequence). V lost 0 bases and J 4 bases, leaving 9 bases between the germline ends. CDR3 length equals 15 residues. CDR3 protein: CATSRDRTITGELFF. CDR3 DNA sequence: TGTGCCACCAGCAGAGACCGGACTATCACCGGGGAGCTGTTTTTT.

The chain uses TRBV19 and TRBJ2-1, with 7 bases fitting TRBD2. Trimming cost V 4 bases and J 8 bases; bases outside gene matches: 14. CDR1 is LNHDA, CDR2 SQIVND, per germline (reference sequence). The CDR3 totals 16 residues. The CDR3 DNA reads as TGTGCCAGTAGTAATGTGGCGGGGGAACGGGTGGATGAGCAGTTCTTC. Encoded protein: CASSNVAGERVDEQFF. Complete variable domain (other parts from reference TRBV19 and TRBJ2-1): DGGITQSPKYLFRKEGQNVTLSCEQNLNHDAMYWYRQDPGQGLRLIYYSQIVNDFQKGDIAEGYSVSREKKESFPLTVTSAQKNPTAFYLCASSNVAGERVDEQFFGPGTRLTVL.

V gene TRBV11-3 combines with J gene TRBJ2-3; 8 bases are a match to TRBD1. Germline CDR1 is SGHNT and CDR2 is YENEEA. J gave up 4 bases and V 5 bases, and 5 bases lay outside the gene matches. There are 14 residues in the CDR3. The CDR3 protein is CASSPGGMPDTQYF. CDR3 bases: TGTGCCAGCAGCCCAGGGGGCATGCCAGATACGCAGTATTTT.

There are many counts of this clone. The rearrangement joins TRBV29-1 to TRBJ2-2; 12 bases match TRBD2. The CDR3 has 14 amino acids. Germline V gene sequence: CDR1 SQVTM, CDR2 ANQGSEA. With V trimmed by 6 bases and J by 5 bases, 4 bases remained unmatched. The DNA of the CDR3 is TGCAGCGTAAGACTAGCGGGGGAGACCGGGGAGCTGTTTTTT. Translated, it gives CSVRLAGETGELFF.

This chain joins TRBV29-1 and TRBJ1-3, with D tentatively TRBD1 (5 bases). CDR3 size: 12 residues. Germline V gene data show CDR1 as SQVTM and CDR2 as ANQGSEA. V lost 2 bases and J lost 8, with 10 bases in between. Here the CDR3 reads CSVERGSDTIYF. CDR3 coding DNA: TGCAGCGTTGAAAGGGGTTCTGACACCATATATTTT.

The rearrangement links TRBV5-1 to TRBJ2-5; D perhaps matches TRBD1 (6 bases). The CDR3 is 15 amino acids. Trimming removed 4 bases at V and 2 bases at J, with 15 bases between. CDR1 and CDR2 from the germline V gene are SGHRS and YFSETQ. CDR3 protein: CASSPQGQRQETQYF. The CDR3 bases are TGCGCCAGCAGCCCTCAGGGGCAAAGGCAAGAGACCCAGTACTTC. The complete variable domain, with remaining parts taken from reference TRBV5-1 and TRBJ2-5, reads KAGVTQTPRYLIKTRGQQVTLSCSPISGHRSVSWYQQTPGQGLQFLFEYFSETQRNKGNFPGRFSGRQFSNSRSEMNVSTLELGDSALYLCASSPQGQRQETQYFGPGTRLLVL.

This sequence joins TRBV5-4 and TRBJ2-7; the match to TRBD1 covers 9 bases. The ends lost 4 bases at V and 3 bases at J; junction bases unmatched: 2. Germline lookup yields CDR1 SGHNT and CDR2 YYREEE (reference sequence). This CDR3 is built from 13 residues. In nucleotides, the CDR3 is TGTGCCAGCAGCCCGGACAGGGGCTACGAGCAGTACTTC. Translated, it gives CASSPDRGYEQYF. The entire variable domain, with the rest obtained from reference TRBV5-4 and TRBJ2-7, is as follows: ETGVTQSPTHLIKTRGQQVTLRCSSQSGHNTVSWYQQALGQGPQFIFQYYREEENGRGNFPPRFSGLQFPNYSSELNVNALELDDSALYLCASSPDRGYEQYFGPGTRLTVT.

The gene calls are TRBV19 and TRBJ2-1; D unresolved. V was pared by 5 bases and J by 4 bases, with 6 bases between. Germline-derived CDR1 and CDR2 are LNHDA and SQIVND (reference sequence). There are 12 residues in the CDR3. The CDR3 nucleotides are TGTGCCAGTAGTCAGAGGTACAATGAGCAGTTCTTC. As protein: CASSQRYNEQFF.

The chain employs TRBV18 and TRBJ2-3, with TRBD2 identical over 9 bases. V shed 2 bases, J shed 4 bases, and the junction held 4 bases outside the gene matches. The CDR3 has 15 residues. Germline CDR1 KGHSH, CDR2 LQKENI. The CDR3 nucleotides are TGTGCCAGCTCACCAGTTGCGGGGGGGGCAGATACGCAGTATTTT. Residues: CASSPVAGGADTQYF.

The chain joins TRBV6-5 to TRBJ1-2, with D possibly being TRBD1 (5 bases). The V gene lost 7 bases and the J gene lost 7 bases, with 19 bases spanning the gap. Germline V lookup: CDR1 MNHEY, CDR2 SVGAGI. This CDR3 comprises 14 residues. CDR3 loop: CASNPGGTVGGYTF. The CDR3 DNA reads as TGTGCCAGCAATCCGGGAGGGACGGTTGGTGGCTACACCTTC.